These 10 T cell receptor beta chains came from one sample sequenced in a study of T cell repertoires in cytomegalovirus infection. TCRdb reprocessed the reads with MiXCR, giving one entry per CDR3 protein. The table lists over 450,000 distinct CDR3 sequences, approximately 10% of them singletons, with 10% in the top ten. The sequenced sample was PBMCs. The source is a human donor in good health (CMV status not recorded). Some clones in this sample may be carry-over from other donors' samples.

This clonotype was seen ten or more times. The chain employs TRBV7-6 and TRBJ2-7, with D perhaps TRBD1 (6 bases). The germline gives CDR1 SGHVS, CDR2 FNYEAQ. The length of the CDR3 is 15 residues. The V and J ends lost 5 bases and 6 bases respectively, with 20 bases between them. The CDR3 DNA is TGTGCCAGCAGCCCCGAGAGTTTGGCAGGGGCCGAGCAGTACTTC. As protein: CASSPESLAGAEQYF.

In its sample, this clonotype was seen many times. This chain connects TRBV5-1 to TRBJ2-3, with 8 bases fitting TRBD2. The V and J ends lost 3 bases and 3 bases, in that order; junction bases with no gene match: 9. This CDR3 has 16 amino acids. Germline loops: CDR1 SGHRS, CDR2 YFSETQ. The CDR3 DNA sequence: TGCGCCAGCAGCTCTCTCGGCGGGGGGACTACAGATACGCAGTATTTT. Translated, it gives CASSSLGGGTTDTQYF.

This clonotype has ten or more counts. CDR3 DNA: TGTGCCAGCAGTGTATCGGGGGAGGGGCCCCAGCATTTT. It specifies CASSVSGEGPQHF. The V and J genes are TRBV2 and TRBJ1-5; perhaps TRBD1 as D (5 bases). This CDR3 is 13 amino acids long. CDR1 is SNHLY, CDR2 FYNNEI, per germline. The V end was cut by 4 bases, the J end by 9 bases, with 13 bases between.

A remark on this clonotype: It may be a read error: a sequence one base away is much more abundant. The chain carries TRBV5-4 and TRBJ1-2; the match to TRBD1 covers 7 bases. CDR1 is SGHNT, CDR2 YYREEE, per germline (reference sequence). The CDR3 runs 15 residues. V lost 5 bases and J lost 8; bases outside the gene matches: 15. This CDR3 reads CASRLYQGGTRGYTF. CDR3 DNA sequence: TGTGCCAGCAGGCTTTACCAGGGGGGGACTCGCGGCTACACCTTC.

This clonotype was found many times. This chain joins TRBV7-8 and TRBJ2-7; D perhaps matches TRBD1 (7 bases). The V gene lost 4 bases and the J gene lost 1 base, with 14 bases spanning the gap. The V gene's germline CDR1 is SGHVS and CDR2 FQNEAQ. The CDR3 loop spans 15 amino acids. The CDR3: CASSSGGGGSYEQYF. The DNA of the CDR3 is TGTGCCAGCAGCTCAGGGGGAGGCGGGTCCTACGAGCAGTACTTC.

V usage is TRBV19 and J usage is TRBJ1-3; no firm D call. This CDR3 region has 14 residues. Germline V gene data show CDR1 as LNHDA and CDR2 as SQIVND (reference sequence). V gave up 4 bases and J gave up 0 bases, with 7 bases separating them. The chain's CDR3 is CASSTETSGNTIYF. For the CDR3, the DNA is TGTGCCAGTAGTACGGAAACCTCTGGAAACACCATATATTTT.

Many counts were recorded for this clonotype. The chain has TRBV28 and TRBJ1-5; 9 bases are a match to TRBD1. CDR3 length: 13 residues. The trim removed 4 bases at V and 13 bases at J, leaving 8 bases unmatched. Germline lookup yields CDR1 MDHEN and CDR2 SYDVKM. The CDR3 protein is CASSSWGQGAQHF. CDR3 coding DNA: TGTGCCAGCAGTTCCTGGGGACAGGGCGCTCAGCATTTT.

The V and J genes are TRBV19 and TRBJ2-7; 7 positions agree with TRBD2. The V gene end was trimmed by 8 bases and the J gene end by 5 bases; junction bases not matched to a gene: 15. The CDR3 covers 15 residues. CDR1 is LNHDA and CDR2 is SQIVND in the germline V gene (reference sequence). The CDR3 DNA reads as TGTGCCAGTCGCTGGGGGGGGAGTTCTGCCGACGAGCAGTACTTC. Protein product: CASRWGGSSADEQYF.

This clonotype was observed a few times. The gene calls are TRBV29-1 and TRBJ2-7; 7 nucleotides agree with TRBD2. The ends lost 4 bases at V and 4 bases at J; junction bases unmatched: 13. The CDR3 covers 15 residues. In germline, CDR1 is SQVTM, CDR2 ANQGSEA. The CDR3 reads CSVAMRLAEPYEQYF. The CDR3 nucleotides read TGCAGCGTTGCTATGAGGCTAGCGGAACCTTACGAGCAGTACTTC.

The V call is TRBV28, the J call TRBJ2-7; D might be TRBD2 (5 bases). Trimming pared 2 bases from V and 0 bases from J, leaving 11 bases between. The CDR3 contains 15 residues. Germline V gives CDR1 MDHEN, CDR2 SYDVKM. The CDR3 spells CASSLSERDSYEQYF. The CDR3, as DNA: TGTGCCAGCAGTTTAAGCGAGAGGGACTCCTACGAGCAGTACTTC.